The clone carrying this TCR beta chain was found many times. The antigen remains undetermined. The sample originates from a study of T-cell memory formation after mild COVID-19. Using its own MiXCR run on the 5' RACE reads, TCRdb lists one record per CDR3 protein. The data show roughly 130,000 distinct CDR3 sequences, approximately 5.9% seen once. Study-level findings and limits: Some SARS-CoV-2-responding clones were already detected in memory before infection. Contracting CD4+ clones were located mainly in CM and EM, and CD8+ clones in EMRA. Whether second-wave clones peaking at day 37 were SARS-CoV-2 specific went unconfirmed.

V gave up 0 bases and J gave up 4 bases; unmatched junction bases: 4. The CDR3 is 16 amino acids. The V gene's germline CDR1 is SGHNT and CDR2 YYREEE (reference sequence). The clonotype originates from an adult woman who had mild COVID-19 (a few samples of this study predate the infection). Cell type and time point are not known. J is TRBJ2-3 and V is TRBV5-4, with 11 positions matching TRBD2. The specimen was PBMCs or a T cell subset sorted from them (not recorded which). The CDR3 nucleotides are TGTGCCAGCAGCTTGGAGACTAGCGGGATCGCAGATACGCAGTATTTT. It codes for CASSLETSGIADTQYF.